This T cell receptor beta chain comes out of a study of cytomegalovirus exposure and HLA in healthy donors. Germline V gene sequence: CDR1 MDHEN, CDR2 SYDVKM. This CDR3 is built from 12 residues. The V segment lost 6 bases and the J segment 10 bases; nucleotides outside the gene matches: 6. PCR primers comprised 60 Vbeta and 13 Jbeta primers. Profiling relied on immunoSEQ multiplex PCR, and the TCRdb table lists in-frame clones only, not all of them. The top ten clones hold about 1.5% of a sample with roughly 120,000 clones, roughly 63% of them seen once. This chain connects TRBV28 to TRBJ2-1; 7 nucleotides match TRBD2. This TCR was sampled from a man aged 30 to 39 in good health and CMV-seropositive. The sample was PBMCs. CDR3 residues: CASRALAEEQFF. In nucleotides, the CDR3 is TGTGCCAGCAGAGCTCTAGCGGAGGAGCAGTTCTTC.